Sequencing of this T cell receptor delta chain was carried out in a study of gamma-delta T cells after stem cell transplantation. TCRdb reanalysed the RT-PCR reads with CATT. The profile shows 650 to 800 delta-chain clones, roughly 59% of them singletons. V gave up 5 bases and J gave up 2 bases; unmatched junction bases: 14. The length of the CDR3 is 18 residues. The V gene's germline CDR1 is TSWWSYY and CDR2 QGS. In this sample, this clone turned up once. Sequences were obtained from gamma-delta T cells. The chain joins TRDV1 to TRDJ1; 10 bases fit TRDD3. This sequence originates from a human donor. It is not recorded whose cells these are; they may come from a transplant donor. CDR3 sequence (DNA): TGTGCTCTTGGGAACTTCCTACGTTCACTGGGGGATACCGATAAACTCATCTTT. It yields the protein CALGNFLRSLGDTDKLIF.